This T cell receptor beta chain was captured in a study of blood T cell repertoires in COVID-19. In the study overall: Material from acute and convalescent COVID-19 was sourced from the United States, Italy and Spain. PBMCs, B-cell-depleted T cells, or T cells were the source of the cDNA or gDNA that made up the material.

Source study methods: Amplification of reference gene primers was used by the study to estimate nucleated cell counts. Repertoires were generated with immunoSEQ multiplex PCR, while TCRdb's copy carries only in-frame clones and drops some. D and trimming were read from the DNA, whereas the V and J calls and clone size are those reported in that table. The sample lists over 120,000 clones; about 91% were seen once. CDR3 length: 15 amino acids. Deletions cut 1 base from V and 5 bases from J, with 14 bases between. CDR1 and CDR2 (germline): MGHDK, SYGVNS. The sequenced sample consisted of peripheral blood. The receptor comes from a woman aged 50 to 60 with acute or convalescent COVID-19. The chain recombines TRBV25-1 with TRBJ2-5, with D possibly matching TRBD1 (5 bases). CDR3 loop: CASSEFSQGGETQYF. CDR3 coding DNA: TGTGCCAGCAGTGAATTTTCCCAGGGTGGGGAGACCCAGTACTTC. The full variable domain, rest sourced from reference TRBV25-1 and TRBJ2-5, is EADIYQTPRYLVIGTGKKITLECSQTMGHDKMYWYQQDPGMELHLIHYSYGVNSTEKGDLSSESTVSRIRTEHFPLTLESARPSHTSQYLCASSEFSQGGETQYFGPGTRLLVL.